The 20 T cell receptor beta chains given below trace back to one sample, sequenced in a study of blood T cell repertoires in COVID-19. The data were produced by immunoSEQ multiplex PCR, yet TCRdb's version contains in-frame clones alone and is incomplete. The sample holds a few hundred thousand clones, roughly 91% seen once. The sample was peripheral blood. Receptors were obtained from a young man with acute or convalescent COVID-19.

The rearrangement links TRBV28 to TRBJ2-4, with no clear D. The CDR3 consists of 17 residues. V gave up 7 bases and J gave up 0 bases, with 19 bases separating them. Germline CDR1 and CDR2: MDHEN and SYDVKM. The chain's CDR3 is CASTPRSFFLAKNIQYF. CDR3 nucleotides: TGTGCCAGCACCCCCCGGTCGTTTTTCCTAGCCAAAAACATTCAGTACTTC.

The gene calls are TRBV18 and TRBJ1-4; 9 positions match TRBD1. The CDR3 runs 17 residues. Germline CDR1 KGHSH, CDR2 LQKENI. J gave up 5 bases and V 3 bases, and 10 bases lay outside the gene matches. CDR3 in amino acids: CASSPPGTGTSNEKLFF. CDR3 DNA: TGTGCCAGCTCACCCCCCGGGACAGGGACTTCCAATGAAAAACTGTTTTTT.

This chain joins TRBV19 and TRBJ1-2; D possibly corresponds to TRBD1 (6 bases). V lost 3 bases and J lost 6, with 11 bases in between. Germline V gene lookup returns CDR1 LNHDA and CDR2 SQIVND (reference sequence). The CDR3 sequence is 13 residues long. CDR3 region: CASSIIPGDGYTF. The CDR3 DNA reads as TGTGCCAGTAGTATTATCCCAGGGGATGGCTACACCTTC.

The rearrangement uses TRBV28 and TRBJ2-3; 10 bases fit TRBD1. The junction had 3 bases not matched to a gene; V was cut back by 0 bases and J by 3 bases. Per germline, CDR1 MDHEN and CDR2 SYDVKM. CDR3 length: 16 amino acids. The CDR3 spells CASSLWTGGRTDTQYF. CDR3 nucleotide sequence: TGTGCCAGCAGTTTATGGACAGGGGGCCGGACAGATACGCAGTATTTT.

The chain couples TRBV3-1 (or the pseudogene TRBV3-2) to TRBJ1-5; 7 positions match TRBD1. Germline V gene sequence: CDR1 LGHDT, CDR2 YNNKEL (reference sequence). V shed 5 bases and J 2 bases; nucleotides not matched to a gene: 6. The CDR3 totals 15 residues. The CDR3 DNA follows: TGTGCCAGCAGCTGGACAGGTCAGGGCAATCAGCCCCAGCATTTT. Its protein is CASSWTGQGNQPQHF.

The rearrangement uses TRBV4-1 and TRBJ1-4, with D possibly being TRBD1 (5 bases). CDR3 length equals 15 residues. The ends were cut back, 0 bases at V and 7 bases at J, with 12 bases in the middle. CDR1 and CDR2 (germline): MGHRA, YSYEKL. The CDR3 region is CASSQDWGTGEKLFF. CDR3 DNA sequence: TGCGCCAGCAGCCAAGATTGGGGCACGGGTGAAAAACTGTTTTTT.

This chain joins TRBV2 and TRBJ1-2, with D possibly being TRBD1 (6 bases). Germline assignment: CDR1 SNHLY and CDR2 FYNNEI. The CDR3 runs 13 residues. The V and J ends lost 6 bases and 0 bases respectively, with 8 bases between them. The CDR3, as DNA: TGTGCCAGCAGGACAGGTACTAACTATGGCTACACCTTC. As protein: CASRTGTNYGYTF.

This rearrangement joins TRBV5-5 to TRBJ1-3; D remains ambiguous. Germline values: CDR1 SGHKS, CDR2 YYEKEE (reference sequence). The CDR3 is made up of 15 amino acids. The germline V and J ends were trimmed by 1 base and 0 bases, with 8 bases remaining between them. The CDR3 protein is CASSLFGHSGNTIYF. The DNA for the CDR3 is TGTGCCAGCAGCTTGTTCGGTCACTCTGGAAACACCATATATTTT.

In its sample, this clone was seen once. The gene calls are TRBV2 and TRBJ1-4, with D possibly being TRBD1 (6 bases). The CDR3 is made up of 14 amino acids. Germline V gene data show CDR1 as SNHLY and CDR2 as FYNNEI. The V end lost 6 bases, the J end lost 2 bases, and 10 bases lay between the germline ends. DNA of the CDR3: TGTGCCAGCAGGAGACAGGCGACTAATGAAAAACTGTTTTTT. It codes for CASRRQATNEKLFF.

This chain joins TRBV5-6 and TRBJ2-4; D remains unclear. CDR3 size: 12 residues. V lost 2 bases to trimming and J lost 13 bases, with 13 bases between them. From germline, CDR1 is SGHDT and CDR2 YYEEEE. DNA of the CDR3: TGTGCCAGCAGCTTATATGGAGAACTGCAGTACTTC. This gives the protein CASSLYGELQYF. The whole variable domain, filled in from reference TRBV5-6 and TRBJ2-4, reads DAGVTQSPTHLIKTRGQQVTLRCSPKSGHDTVSWYQQALGQGPQFIFQYYEEEERQRGNFPDRFSGHQFPNYSSELNVNALLLGDSALYLCASSLYGELQYFGAGTRLSVL.

The chain employs TRBV29-1 and TRBJ2-7; a possible D gene is TRBD1 (6 bases). The germline gives CDR1 SQVTM, CDR2 ANQGSEA. The ends were cut back, 4 bases at V and 2 bases at J, with 12 bases in the middle. There are 13 residues in the CDR3. Here the CDR3 reads CSVGGGEAYEQYF. CDR3 coding DNA: TGCAGCGTTGGAGGGGGAGAGGCCTACGAGCAGTACTTC.

The genes are TRBV18 and TRBJ2-7; 10 bases are shared with TRBD1. The germline V gene encodes CDR1 KGHSH and CDR2 LQKENI. The CDR3 loop spans 15 amino acids. Trimming took 3 bases from V and 4 from J; bases not matched to a gene: 6. CDR3 in DNA: TGTGCCAGCTCACCTGACAGGGGGCGAGGATACGAGCAGTACTTC. This gives the protein CASSPDRGRGYEQYF.

The CDR3 DNA is TGTGCCTTGGGACTAGCGGTTTCCTACGAGCAGTACTTC. It encodes CALGLAVSYEQYF. The chain couples TRBV30 to TRBJ2-7, with TRBD2 identical over 11 bases. Germline CDR1 reads GTSNPN; CDR2 reads SVGIG (reference sequence). The length of the CDR3 is 13 residues. Trimming at V came to 7 bases and at J to 1 base, leaving 3 bases not matched to a gene.

The rearrangement uses TRBV6-5 and TRBJ1-2; the match to TRBD1 covers 7 bases. CDR3 length: 13 amino acids. Germline V gene sequence: CDR1 MNHEY, CDR2 SVGAGI. V gave up 5 bases and J gave up 4 bases; unmatched junction bases: 4. Here the CDR3 reads CASSPGTVYGYTF. CDR3 nucleotide sequence: TGTGCCAGCAGTCCCGGGACAGTCTATGGCTACACCTTC.

The chain recombines TRBV6-5 with TRBJ2-5; TRBD1 might be the D (5 bases). The CDR3 sequence is 13 residues long. The V end lost 7 bases, the J end lost 4 bases, and 13 bases lay between the germline ends. Germline CDR1 is MNHEY and CDR2 is SVGAGI. The CDR3 DNA sequence: TGTGCCAGCACACCCCCAGGGTCAGAGACCCAGTACTTC. Translation: CASTPPGSETQYF.

The V gene is TRBV5-4, the J gene TRBJ2-7; D may be TRBD1 (6 bases). The germline CDR1 and CDR2 sequences are SGHNT and YYREEE (reference sequence). V was trimmed by 4 bases and J by 2 bases, leaving 16 bases between them. This CDR3 region has 15 residues. CDR3 bases: TGTGCCAGCAGCCCCCGGGGACAAGGTACCTACGAGCAGTACTTC. Encoded protein: CASSPRGQGTYEQYF.

This clone has a single count. The chain recombines TRBV30 with TRBJ2-1; D may be TRBD2 (5 bases). Germline CDR1 reads GTSNPN; CDR2 reads SVGIG (reference sequence). V gave up 3 bases and J gave up 3 bases, with 9 bases separating them. This CDR3 comprises 13 residues. The CDR3 nucleotides read TGTGCCTGGAGGCCGGGGAGCTACAATGAGCAGTTCTTC. Protein sequence: CAWRPGSYNEQFF.

The gene calls are TRBV3-1 (or the pseudogene TRBV3-2) and TRBJ2-4; 8 bases are shared with TRBD2. Germline V gives CDR1 LGHDT, CDR2 YNNKEL (reference sequence). The J segment lost 0 bases and the V segment lost 0 bases, leaving 16 bases of the junction unmatched. The CDR3 extends over 21 amino acids. The CDR3 DNA reads as TGTGCCAGCAGCCAAGATCGGTATACTAGCGGCACCTTCCGAGCCAAAAACATTCAGTACTTC. Protein sequence: CASSQDRYTSGTFRAKNIQYF.

This chain links TRBV6-1 with TRBJ2-7, with a tentative D call TRBD2 (7 bases). The CDR3 consists of 17 residues. With 2 bases removed from V and 0 bases from J, the gap between germline ends came to 17 bases. Germline CDR1 is MNHNS and CDR2 is SASEGT. The CDR3 DNA sequence: TGTGCCAGCAGTGAAAGCGCGGGGGCAGCTAGCTCCTACGAGCAGTACTTC. The encoded protein is CASSESAGAASSYEQYF.

The chain recombines TRBV19 with TRBJ2-1; a possible D gene is TRBD1 (5 bases). Trimming removed 6 bases at V and 6 bases at J, with 18 bases between. Germline V gives CDR1 LNHDA, CDR2 SQIVND (reference sequence). The CDR3 spans 15 residues. The CDR3 nucleotides read TGTGCCAGTAGCGAGGACACGGGCAGACCCAATGAGCAGTTCTTC. It is translated as CASSEDTGRPNEQFF.